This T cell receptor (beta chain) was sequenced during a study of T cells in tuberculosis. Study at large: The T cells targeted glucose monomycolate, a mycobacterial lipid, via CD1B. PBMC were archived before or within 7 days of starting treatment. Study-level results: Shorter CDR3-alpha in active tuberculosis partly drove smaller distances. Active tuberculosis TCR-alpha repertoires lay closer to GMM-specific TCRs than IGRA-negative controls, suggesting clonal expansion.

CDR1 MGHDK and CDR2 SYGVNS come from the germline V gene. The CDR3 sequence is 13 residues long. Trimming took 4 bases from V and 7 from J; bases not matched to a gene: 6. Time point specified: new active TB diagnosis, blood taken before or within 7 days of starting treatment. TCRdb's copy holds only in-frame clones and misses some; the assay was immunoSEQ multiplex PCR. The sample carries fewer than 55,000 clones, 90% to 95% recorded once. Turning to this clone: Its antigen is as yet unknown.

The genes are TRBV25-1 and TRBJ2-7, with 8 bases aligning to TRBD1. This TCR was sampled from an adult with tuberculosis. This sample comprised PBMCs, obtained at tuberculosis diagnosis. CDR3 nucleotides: TGTGCCAGCAGTGGCCGGACAGGGTGGGAGCAGTACTTC. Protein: CASSGRTGWEQYF.